Listed below are T cell receptor beta chains from one sample, sequenced in a study of graft-versus-host responses after intestinal transplantation. No antigen has been identified for these receptors. Only in-frame clones appear in the TCRdb table, and some are missing; sequencing was by immunoSEQ multiplex PCR. The sample yields 73,000 or so clones, 90% seen once. The sequencing used unstimulated CD8+ T cells sorted from spleen or lymph node cells, collected before transplant. The receptor set was obtained from a human donor who was the organ donor for an intestinal transplant. Both conserved end residues are trimmed from each CDR3. Clone size is given for some rows only: seen once, a few or many times, or a class if the clone is expanded.

>once|TRBV6-1
ASSDLRQPQH
>.|TRBV9
ASSANRDSGANVLT
>.|TRBV2
ASSETASTDTQY
>.|TRBV4-3
ASSQDPDYRVQETQY
>.|TRBV6-5
ASSYDGGSYEAF
>.|TRBV6-1
ASSESATAVEAF
>.|TRBV7-6
ASSVRDRGTDTQY
>.|TRBV28
ASIFAGAPSNYGYT
>.|TRBV4-2
ASSPTGSLQPQH
>few|TRBV19
ASSIQRTLGEQF
>once|TRBV29-1
SVMGGGLGGYT
>.|TRBV4-3
ASRGPYGYT
>.|TRBV6-4
ASTTEAGKFIAGTGELF
>.|TRBV7-8
ASSPGVSNQPQH
>.|TRBV27
ASSLSIAGGRTGELF
>.|TRBV5-6
ASSSGGQPQH
>.|TRBV28
ASSLVSGGNQPQH
>.|TRBV19
ASTLGTGVITEAF
>once|TRBV27
ASNVLAGSPDTQY
>.|TRBV7-9
ASSSDRGRSIQY
>.|TRBV10-3
AISDPGGTGFLPLH
>.|TRBV9
ASSSGQVDNSPLH
>few|TRBV6-5
ASKTLTGGNQPQH
>.|TRBV14
ASSQTTGANYGYT
>.|TRBV6-6
ASSRFPVTEAF
>.|TRBV21-1
ASPQGQGRVDDYGYT
>.|TRBV4-2
ASSQEFAPASTDTQY
>.|TRBV19
ASSDWGQGVLPQH
>.|TRBV11-2
ASSDQGFYNEQF
>.|TRBV2
ASSGYVTGGGLHSPLH
>.|TRBV11-2
ASSLPGLEQIVGNTIY
>few|TRBV6-1
ATSAGANTEAF
>.|TRBV9
ASSVAGGPPNEQF
>.|TRBV7-3
ASSPQTGLANTGELF
>.|TRBV4-3
ASSLGIRQGNTDTQY
>.|TRBV15
ATTPSGPYNEQF
>.|TRBV5-4
ASSWGVSGVETQY
>.|TRBV9
ASSPTGNTEAF
>.|TRBV27
ASSWLGVANTGELF
>.|TRBV28
ASSIRLGRQPQH
>few|TRBV6-6
ASSPEDYGYT
>.|TRBV7-6
ASSPGGRRANSPLH
>.|TRBV9
ASSVGGSGDQETQY
>.|TRBV7-6
ASSYTEYTDTQY